The clone carrying this TCR beta chain was counted between two and nine times. This CDR3 has 12 amino acids. V was shortened by 4 bases and J by 8 bases, with 8 bases between the two germline ends. In germline, CDR1 is MNHEY, CDR2 SVGAGI. Cohort placement rested on clinical history that participants reported themselves. The assay was immunoSEQ multiplex PCR, and TCRdb's table has in-frame clones only and misses some. This table has hundreds of thousands of clones, roughly nine tenths appearing once. The data belong to a study of blood T cell repertoires in COVID-19. The receptor comes from a woman aged 50 to 60 in a cohort exposed to, infected with or recovered from COVID-19 (not recorded which). J is TRBJ1-4 and V is TRBV6-5; tentative D call: TRBD1 (6 bases). Sequencing was done on a sample of PBMCs or T cells enriched from blood (not recorded which). This chain's CDR3 is CASSLTGEKLFF. The CDR3 DNA reads as TGTGCCAGCAGTTTAACAGGGGAAAAACTGTTTTTT.